These 6 T cell receptor beta chains share one sample of origin, sequenced in a study of shared clonotypes between healthy human individuals. Data came from immunoSEQ multiplex PCR; TCRdb stores just in-frame clones and leaves some out. Of hundreds of thousands of clones in the sample, approximately 95% were seen once. Terminally differentiated effector memory CD45RA+ cells were left out of the naive CD8 fraction, which was CD45RO-negative and positively selected for CCR7. Sequencing was done on a sample of naive CD8+ T cells sorted from blood. These receptors all come from a woman aged 25 to 39 in good health.

V is TRBV5-1 and J is TRBJ1-1; 11 positions agree with TRBD1. This CDR3 comprises 14 residues. J gave up 5 bases and V 5 bases, and 5 bases lay outside the gene matches. Germline V gene lookup returns CDR1 SGHRS and CDR2 YFSETQ. CDR3 DNA: TGCGCCAGCAGTCGGGACAGGGGGGAAACTGAAGCTTTCTTT. The encoded protein is CASSRDRGETEAFF.

The chain combines TRBV2 with TRBJ2-3; D ambiguous. The CDR3 runs to 17 residues. Germline CDR1 is SNHLY and CDR2 is FYNNEI. Between the trimmed V and J ends, which lost 2 bases and 0 bases, there was a span of 15 bases. The CDR3: CASSEFLGSLSTDTQYF. For the CDR3, the DNA is TGTGCCAGCAGTGAATTCTTGGGTTCTCTAAGCACAGATACGCAGTATTTT.

The chain carries TRBV11-2 and TRBJ2-7, with 11 bases matching TRBD2. Germline V gene data show CDR1 as SGHAT and CDR2 as FQNNGV. With V trimmed by 3 bases and J by 11 bases, 9 bases remained unmatched. The CDR3 length is 14 residues. CDR3: CASSFAGLAVNEYF. CDR3 nucleotide sequence: TGTGCCAGCAGCTTTGCGGGACTAGCGGTAAACGAGTACTTC.

V usage is TRBV30 and J usage is TRBJ2-3, with a weak D call TRBD2 (7 bases). Germline CDR1 GTSNPN, CDR2 SVGIG (reference sequence). V lost 0 bases to trimming and J lost 3 bases, with 16 bases between them. This CDR3 region has 16 residues. DNA for the CDR3: TGTGCCTGGAGTGTAGGGGGGGGAGGACGAACAGATACGCAGTATTTT. It codes for CAWSVGGGGRTDTQYF.

The V and J genes are TRBV4-1 and TRBJ2-5; TRBD2 matches 9 bases. The CDR3 totals 18 residues. V trimming: 1 base; J trimming: 1 base; junction bases outside the gene matches: 10. CDR1 is MGHRA and CDR2 is YSYEKL in the germline V gene. As DNA, the CDR3 is TGCGCCAGCAGCCAAGTTACAGGACTAGCGAAGTTCCAAGAGACCCAGTACTTC. Protein: CASSQVTGLAKFQETQYF.

This chain connects TRBV13 to TRBJ2-7, with D possibly TRBD2 on 6 matching bases. V lost 5 bases and J lost 4, with 18 bases in between. The CDR3 has 15 amino acids. Per germline, CDR1 PRHDT and CDR2 FYEKMQ (reference sequence). CDR3 DNA sequence: TGTGCCAGCAGCGACGGAGGGACGAGAGGGTACGAGCAGTACTTC. Amino acid sequence: CASSDGGTRGYEQYF. Looking up the rest from reference TRBV13 and TRBJ2-7 gives the full variable domain: AAGVIQSPRHLIKEKRETATLKCYPIPRHDTVYWYQQGPGQDPQFLISFYEKMQSDKGSIPDRFSAQQFSDYHSELNMSSLELGDSALYFCASSDGGTRGYEQYFGPGTRLTVT.